The 9 T cell receptor beta chains presented below share a single source sample, sequenced in a study of blood T cell repertoires in COVID-19. Some clones are missing from TCRdb's copy, which holds only in-frame ones; the method was immunoSEQ multiplex PCR. The sample lists approximately 440,000 clones; roughly 90% were seen once. Sequenced: PBMCs or T cells enriched from blood (not recorded which). The receptor source for this set is a woman under 30 who had recovered from COVID-19.

The V gene is TRBV6-5, the J gene TRBJ2-4; the match to TRBD1 covers 9 bases. Germline CDR1 MNHEY, CDR2 SVGAGI. The CDR3 sequence is 15 residues long. V shed 5 bases and J 7 bases; nucleotides not matched to a gene: 9. For the CDR3, the DNA is TGTGCCAGCAGTACCCGACAGGGGGGAGGGAACATTCAGTACTTC. Translation gives CASSTRQGGGNIQYF.

V usage is TRBV5-1 and J usage is TRBJ1-1; 9 bases agree with TRBD1. Germline V gives CDR1 SGHRS, CDR2 YFSETQ. This CDR3 is built from 18 residues. Losses at the gene ends were 4 bases for V and 4 bases for J; bases not matched to a gene: 17. For the CDR3, the DNA is TGCGCCAGCAGCCTCCGCCAGACAGGGGGGTATGGGGGCACTGAAGCTTTCTTT. It translates to CASSLRQTGGYGGTEAFF.

The genes are TRBV5-1 and TRBJ1-5, with D possibly TRBD1 on 6 matching bases. Deletions cut 3 bases from V and 8 bases from J, with 12 bases between. Germline loops: CDR1 SGHRS, CDR2 YFSETQ. The CDR3 has 13 amino acids. The DNA for the CDR3 is TGCGCCAGCAGCTCCCAGGGGCTCGAGCCCCAGCATTTT. This codes for CASSSQGLEPQHF.

In regard to this clone: Other nucleotide sequences from this sample produce the same CDR3. The chain employs TRBV19 and TRBJ1-3; D may be TRBD1 (5 bases). V lost 1 base and J 4 bases, leaving 5 bases between the germline ends. The CDR3 has 13 residues. CDR1 is LNHDA, CDR2 SQIVND, per germline (reference sequence). The CDR3 here is CASSIAGGNTIYF. The CDR3, as DNA: TGTGCCAGTAGTATAGCAGGGGGAAACACCATATATTTT.

This clone has a handful of counts. The chain links TRBV29-1 to TRBJ1-2, with D perhaps matching TRBD1 (5 bases). Germline loops: CDR1 SQVTM, CDR2 ANQGSEA. V lost 3 bases to trimming and J lost 2 bases, with 16 bases between them. CDR3 length: 15 amino acids. CDR3 DNA sequence: TGCAGCGTTGATCTTCGGACATCGCGAAACTATGGCTACACCTTC. Encoded protein: CSVDLRTSRNYGYTF.

CDR3 loop: CASSQVMNTEAFF. The CDR3 nucleotides read TGTGCCAGCTCGCAGGTAATGAACACTGAAGCTTTCTTT. The chain combines TRBV7-9 with TRBJ1-1; no reliable D call. The V end lost 8 bases, the J end lost 0 bases, and 10 bases lay between the germline ends. From germline, CDR1 is SEHNR and CDR2 FQNEAQ (reference sequence). This CDR3 is built from 13 residues.

The count of this clone is one. The chain joins TRBV11-2 to TRBJ2-1, with 7 bases fitting TRBD1. Germline V gene sequence: CDR1 SGHAT, CDR2 FQNNGV. Trimming removed 1 base from V and 0 bases from J; junction bases left unmatched: 6. The CDR3 extends over 17 amino acids. This chain's CDR3 is CASSLVRQGSSYNEQFF. CDR3 coding DNA: TGTGCCAGCAGCTTAGTTAGACAGGGATCCTCCTACAATGAGCAGTTCTTC.

The V call is TRBV7-9, the J call TRBJ1-6; D perhaps matches TRBD1 (5 bases). Germline CDR1 SEHNR, CDR2 FQNEAQ (reference sequence). The CDR3 has 13 residues. Trimming cost V 1 base and J 8 bases, with 6 bases left between them. The DNA of the CDR3 is TGTGCCAGCAGCTTAGGGGGCGATTCACCCCTCCACTTT. It specifies CASSLGGDSPLHF.

The chain recombines TRBV10-2 with TRBJ2-5, with TRBD2 as a possible D gene (6 bases). The germline V gene encodes CDR1 WSHSY and CDR2 SAAADI. The CDR3 runs to 12 residues. Trimming removed 4 bases from V and 5 bases from J, with 8 bases in between. The CDR3 DNA reads TGCGCCAGCAGTGGAGGAGGGGAGACCCAGTACTTC. It codes for CASSGGGETQYF.